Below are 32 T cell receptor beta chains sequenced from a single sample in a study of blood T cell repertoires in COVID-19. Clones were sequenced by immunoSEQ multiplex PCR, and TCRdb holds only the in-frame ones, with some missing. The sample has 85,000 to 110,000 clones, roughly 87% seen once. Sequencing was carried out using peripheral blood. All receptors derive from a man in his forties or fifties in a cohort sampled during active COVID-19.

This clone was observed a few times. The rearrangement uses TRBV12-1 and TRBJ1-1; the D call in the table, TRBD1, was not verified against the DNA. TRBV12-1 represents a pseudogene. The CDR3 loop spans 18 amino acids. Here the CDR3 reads CASSSIRDSLIQNTEAFF. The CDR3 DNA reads TGTGCCAGCAGCAGCATCCGGGACAGCCTGATTCAGAACACTGAAGCTTTCTTT.

As DNA, the CDR3 is TGTGCCAGCAGCTCGCAGGGGGCAGGTTCAGAAGCTTTCTTT. As protein: CASSSQGAGSEAFF. The V and J genes are TRBV5-5 and TRBJ1-1; 8 bases match TRBD1. Germline CDR1 and CDR2: SGHKS and YYEKEE (reference sequence). This CDR3 contains 14 residues. With 3 bases clipped from V and 8 bases from J, the junction kept 9 bases outside the gene matches.

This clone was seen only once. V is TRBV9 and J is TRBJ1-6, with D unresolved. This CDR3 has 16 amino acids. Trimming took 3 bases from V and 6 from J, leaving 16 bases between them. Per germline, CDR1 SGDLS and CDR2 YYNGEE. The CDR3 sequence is CASSGGGIPLNSPLHF. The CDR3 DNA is TGTGCCAGCAGCGGAGGAGGGATACCCCTTAATTCACCCCTCCACTTT.

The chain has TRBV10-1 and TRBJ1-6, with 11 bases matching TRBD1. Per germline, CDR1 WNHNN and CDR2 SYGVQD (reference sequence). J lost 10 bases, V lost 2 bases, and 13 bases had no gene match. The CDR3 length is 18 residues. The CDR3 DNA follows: TGCGCCAGCAGTGAGGGAGGTGAGGGGACAGGGGGTCGGTCACCCCTCCACTTT. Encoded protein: CASSEGGEGTGGRSPLHF.

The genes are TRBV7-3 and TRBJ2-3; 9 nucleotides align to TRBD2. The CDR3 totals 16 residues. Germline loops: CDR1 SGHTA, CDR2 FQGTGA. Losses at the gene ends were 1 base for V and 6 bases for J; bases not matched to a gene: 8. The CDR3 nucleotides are TGTGCCAGCAGCTTAAATAGCGGGGGTGGGTTGGATACGCAGTATTTT. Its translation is CASSLNSGGGLDTQYF. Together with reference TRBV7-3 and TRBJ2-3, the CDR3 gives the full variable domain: GAGVSQTPSNKVTEKGKYVELRCDPISGHTALYWYRQSLGQGPEFLIYFQGTGAADDSGLPNDRFFAVRPEGSVSTLKIQRTERGDSAVYLCASSLNSGGGLDTQYFGPGTRLTVL.

The CDR3 reads CASSPTPDYEQYF. DNA of the CDR3: TGTGCCAGCAGCCCGACTCCGGACTACGAGCAGTACTTC. The V call is TRBV27, the J call TRBJ2-7; D is unclear. The V gene's germline CDR1 is MNHEY and CDR2 SMNVEV (reference sequence). The CDR3 length is 13 residues. V lost 6 bases, J lost 3 bases, and 12 bases lay in between.

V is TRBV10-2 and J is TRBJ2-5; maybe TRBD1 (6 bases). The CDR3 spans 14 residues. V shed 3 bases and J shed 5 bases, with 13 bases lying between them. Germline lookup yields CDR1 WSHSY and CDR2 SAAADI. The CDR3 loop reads CASSDGWQGETQYF. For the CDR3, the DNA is TGCGCCAGCAGTGATGGTTGGCAGGGGGAGACCCAGTACTTC.

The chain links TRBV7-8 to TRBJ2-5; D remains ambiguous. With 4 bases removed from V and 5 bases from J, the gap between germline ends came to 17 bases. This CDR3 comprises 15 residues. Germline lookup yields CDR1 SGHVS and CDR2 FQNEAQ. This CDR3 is CASSSNLELWETQYF. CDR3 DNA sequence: TGTGCCAGCAGCTCGAACCTCGAGCTCTGGGAGACCCAGTACTTC.

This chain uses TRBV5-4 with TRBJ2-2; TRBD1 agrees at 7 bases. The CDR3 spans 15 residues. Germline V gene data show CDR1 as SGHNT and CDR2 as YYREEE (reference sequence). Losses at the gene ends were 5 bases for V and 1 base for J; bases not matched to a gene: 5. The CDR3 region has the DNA TGTGCCAGCAGTCTCTGGACAGGGAACACCGGGGAGCTGTTTTTT. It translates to CASSLWTGNTGELFF.

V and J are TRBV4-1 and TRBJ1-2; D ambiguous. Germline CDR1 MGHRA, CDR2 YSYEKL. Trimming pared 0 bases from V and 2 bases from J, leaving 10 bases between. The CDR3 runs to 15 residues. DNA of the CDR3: TGCGCCAGCAGCCAAGAATTGAACATAAACTATGGCTACACCTTC. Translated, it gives CASSQELNINYGYTF.

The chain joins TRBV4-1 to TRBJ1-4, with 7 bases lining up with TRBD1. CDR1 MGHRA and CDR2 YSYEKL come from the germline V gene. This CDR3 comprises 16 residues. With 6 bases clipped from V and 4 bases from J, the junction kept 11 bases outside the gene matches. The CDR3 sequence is CASSEGAHPFNEKLFF. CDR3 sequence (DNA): TGCGCCAGCAGTGAGGGGGCGCACCCCTTTAATGAAAAACTGTTTTTT.

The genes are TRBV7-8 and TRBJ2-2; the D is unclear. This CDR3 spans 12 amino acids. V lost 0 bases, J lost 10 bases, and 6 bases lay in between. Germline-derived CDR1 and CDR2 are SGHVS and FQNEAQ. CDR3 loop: CASSLAFSELFF. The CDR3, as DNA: TGTGCCAGCAGCTTAGCGTTCTCGGAGCTGTTTTTT.

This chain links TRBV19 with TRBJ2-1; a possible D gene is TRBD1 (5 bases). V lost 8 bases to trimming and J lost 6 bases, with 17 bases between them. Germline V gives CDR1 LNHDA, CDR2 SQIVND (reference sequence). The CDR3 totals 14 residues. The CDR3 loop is CASQNPGRVNEQFF. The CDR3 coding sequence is TGTGCCAGTCAGAACCCGGGCAGGGTCAATGAGCAGTTCTTC.

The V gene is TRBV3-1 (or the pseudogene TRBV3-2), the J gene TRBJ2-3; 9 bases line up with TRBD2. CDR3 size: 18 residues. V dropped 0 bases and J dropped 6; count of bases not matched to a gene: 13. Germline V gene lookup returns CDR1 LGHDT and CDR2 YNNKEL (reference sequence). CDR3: CASSQDPRGGIRSDTQYF. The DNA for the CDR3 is TGTGCCAGCAGCCAAGATCCGCGGGGGGGCATACGCTCCGATACGCAGTATTTT.

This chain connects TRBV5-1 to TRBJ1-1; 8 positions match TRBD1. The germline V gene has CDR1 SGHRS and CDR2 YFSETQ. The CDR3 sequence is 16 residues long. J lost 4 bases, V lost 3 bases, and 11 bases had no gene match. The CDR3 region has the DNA TGCGCCAGCAGCTACTCGCTCGGACAGGGTGGCACTGAAGCTTTCTTT. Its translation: CASSYSLGQGGTEAFF.

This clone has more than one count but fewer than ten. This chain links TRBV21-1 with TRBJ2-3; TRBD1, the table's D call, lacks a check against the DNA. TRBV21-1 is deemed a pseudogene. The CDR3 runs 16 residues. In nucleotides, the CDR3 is TGTGCCAGCAGCAAAGGGAACAGGCTTAGCACAGATACGCAGTATTTT. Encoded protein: CASSKGNRLSTDTQYF.

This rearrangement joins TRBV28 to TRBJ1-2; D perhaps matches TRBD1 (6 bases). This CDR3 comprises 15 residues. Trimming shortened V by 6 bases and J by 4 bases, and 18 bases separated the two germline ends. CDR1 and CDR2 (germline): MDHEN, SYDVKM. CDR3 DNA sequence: TGTGCCAGCAGCGTAGGGGGAGGGCTAGGCTATGGCTACACCTTC. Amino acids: CASSVGGGLGYGYTF.

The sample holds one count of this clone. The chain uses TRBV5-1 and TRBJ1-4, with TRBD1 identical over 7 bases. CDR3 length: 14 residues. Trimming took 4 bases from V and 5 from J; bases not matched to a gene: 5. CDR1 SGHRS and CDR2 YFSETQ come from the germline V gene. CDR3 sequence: CASSRGQANEKLFF. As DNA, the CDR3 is TGCGCCAGCAGCCGAGGACAGGCCAATGAAAAACTGTTTTTT.

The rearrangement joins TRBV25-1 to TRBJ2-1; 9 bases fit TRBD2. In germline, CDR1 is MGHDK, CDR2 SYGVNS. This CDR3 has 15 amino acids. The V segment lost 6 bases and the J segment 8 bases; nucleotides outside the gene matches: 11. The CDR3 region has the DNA TGTGCCAGCAGCAAAGGGGCGGGGGGGGTCTATGAGCAGTTCTTC. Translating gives CASSKGAGGVYEQFF.

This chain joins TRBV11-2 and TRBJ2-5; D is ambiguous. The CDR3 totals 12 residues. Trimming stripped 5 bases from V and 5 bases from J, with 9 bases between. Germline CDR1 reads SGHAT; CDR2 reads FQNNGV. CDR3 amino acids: CASSLSLETQYF. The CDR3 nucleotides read TGTGCCAGCAGCCTATCGTTGGAGACCCAGTACTTC. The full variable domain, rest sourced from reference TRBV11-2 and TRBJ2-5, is EAGVAQSPRYKIIEKRQSVAFWCNPISGHATLYWYQQILGQGPKLLIQFQNNGVVDDSQLPKDRFSAERLKGVDSTLKIQPAKLEDSAVYLCASSLSLETQYFGPGTRLLVL.

The DNA for the CDR3 is TGCGCCAGCAGCTTGCGGGAGGGGACGTTCGCCGGGGAGCTGTTTTTT. It encodes CASSLREGTFAGELFF. V gene TRBV5-1 combines with J gene TRBJ2-2; TRBD2 aligns across 8 bases. From germline, CDR1 is SGHRS and CDR2 YFSETQ. Unmatched junction bases numbered 8, after V lost 1 base and J lost 6 bases. The CDR3 consists of 16 residues.

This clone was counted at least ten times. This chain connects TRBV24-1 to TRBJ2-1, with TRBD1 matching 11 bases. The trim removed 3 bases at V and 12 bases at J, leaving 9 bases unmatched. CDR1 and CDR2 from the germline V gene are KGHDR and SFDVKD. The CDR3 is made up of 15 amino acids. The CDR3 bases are TGTGCCACCAGTGATGGACAGGGGGCTGGATTCGGGCAGTTCTTC. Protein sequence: CATSDGQGAGFGQFF.

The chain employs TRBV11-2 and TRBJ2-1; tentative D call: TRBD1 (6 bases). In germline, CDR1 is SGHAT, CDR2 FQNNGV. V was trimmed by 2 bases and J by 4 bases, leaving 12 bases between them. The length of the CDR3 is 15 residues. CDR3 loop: CASSLKGVGYNEQFF. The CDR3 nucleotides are TGTGCCAGCAGCTTAAAGGGGGTGGGTTACAATGAGCAGTTCTTC. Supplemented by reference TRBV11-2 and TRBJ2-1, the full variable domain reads EAGVAQSPRYKIIEKRQSVAFWCNPISGHATLYWYQQILGQGPKLLIQFQNNGVVDDSQLPKDRFSAERLKGVDSTLKIQPAKLEDSAVYLCASSLKGVGYNEQFFGPGTRLTVL.

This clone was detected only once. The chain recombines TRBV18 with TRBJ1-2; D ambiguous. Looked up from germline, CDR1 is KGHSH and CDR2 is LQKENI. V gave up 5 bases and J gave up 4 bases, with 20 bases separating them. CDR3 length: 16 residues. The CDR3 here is CASSTTPRPEPYGYTF. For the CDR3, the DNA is TGTGCCAGCTCAACCACCCCCAGGCCCGAACCCTATGGCTACACCTTC.

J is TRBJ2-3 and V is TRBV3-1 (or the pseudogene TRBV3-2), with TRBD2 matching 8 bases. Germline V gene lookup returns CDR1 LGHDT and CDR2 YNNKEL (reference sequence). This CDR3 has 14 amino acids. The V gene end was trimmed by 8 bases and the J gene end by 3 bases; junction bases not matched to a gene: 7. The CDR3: CASRGAGGTDTQYF. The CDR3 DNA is TGTGCCAGCCGTGGGGCGGGAGGAACAGATACGCAGTATTTT.

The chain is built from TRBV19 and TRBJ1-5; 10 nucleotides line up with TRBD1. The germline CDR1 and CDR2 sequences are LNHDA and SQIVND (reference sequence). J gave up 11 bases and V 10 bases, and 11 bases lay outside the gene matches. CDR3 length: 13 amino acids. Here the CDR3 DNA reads TGTGCCACAGCCGGGACAGGGGTAGGAACCCAGCATTTT. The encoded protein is CATAGTGVGTQHF.

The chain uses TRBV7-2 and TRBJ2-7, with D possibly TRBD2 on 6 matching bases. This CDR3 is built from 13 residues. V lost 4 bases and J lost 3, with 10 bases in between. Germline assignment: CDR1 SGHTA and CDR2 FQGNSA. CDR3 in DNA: TGTGCCAGCAGCTCAAGCGGGCACTACGAGCAGTACTTC. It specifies CASSSSGHYEQYF.

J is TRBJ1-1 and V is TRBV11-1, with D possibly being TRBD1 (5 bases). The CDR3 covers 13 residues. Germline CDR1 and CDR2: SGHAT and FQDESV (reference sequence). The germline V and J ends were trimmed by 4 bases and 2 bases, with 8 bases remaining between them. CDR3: CASSSGGNTEAFF. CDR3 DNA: TGTGCCAGCAGCTCGGGGGGAAACACTGAAGCTTTCTTT.

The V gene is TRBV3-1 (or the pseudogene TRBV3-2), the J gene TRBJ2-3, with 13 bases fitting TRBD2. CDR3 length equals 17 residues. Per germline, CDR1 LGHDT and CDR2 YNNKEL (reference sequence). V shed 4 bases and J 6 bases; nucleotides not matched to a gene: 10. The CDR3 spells CASSPGTSGDLSDTQYF. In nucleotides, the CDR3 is TGTGCCAGCAGCCCCGGGACTAGCGGGGATTTATCGGATACGCAGTATTTT.

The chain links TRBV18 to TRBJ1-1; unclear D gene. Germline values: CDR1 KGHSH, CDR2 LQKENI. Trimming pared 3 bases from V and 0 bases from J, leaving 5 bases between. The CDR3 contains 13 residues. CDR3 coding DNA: TGTGCCAGCTCACCTGAGATGAACACTGAAGCTTTCTTT. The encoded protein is CASSPEMNTEAFF.

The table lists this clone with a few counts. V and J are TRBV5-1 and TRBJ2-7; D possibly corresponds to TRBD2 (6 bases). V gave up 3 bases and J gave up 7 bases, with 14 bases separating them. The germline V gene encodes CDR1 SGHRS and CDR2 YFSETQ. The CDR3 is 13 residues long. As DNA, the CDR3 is TGCGCCAGCAGCTGGGAGGCCTCTTTAGAGCAGTACTTC. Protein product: CASSWEASLEQYF.

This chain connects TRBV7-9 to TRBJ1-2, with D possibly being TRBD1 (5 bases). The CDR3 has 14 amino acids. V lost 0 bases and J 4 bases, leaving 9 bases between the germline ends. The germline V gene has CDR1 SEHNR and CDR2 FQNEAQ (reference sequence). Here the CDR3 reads CASSLAATAYGYTF. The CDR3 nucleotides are TGTGCCAGCAGCTTAGCAGCGACAGCCTATGGCTACACCTTC.